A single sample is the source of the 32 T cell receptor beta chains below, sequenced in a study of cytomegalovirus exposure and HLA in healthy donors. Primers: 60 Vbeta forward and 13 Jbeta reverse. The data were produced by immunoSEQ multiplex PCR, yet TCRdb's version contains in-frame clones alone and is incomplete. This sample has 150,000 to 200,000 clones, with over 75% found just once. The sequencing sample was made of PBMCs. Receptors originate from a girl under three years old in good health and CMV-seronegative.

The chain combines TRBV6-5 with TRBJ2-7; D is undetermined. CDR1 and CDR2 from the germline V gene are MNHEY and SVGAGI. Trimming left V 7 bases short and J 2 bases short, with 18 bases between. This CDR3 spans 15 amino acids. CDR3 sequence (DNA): TGTGCCAGCATCCAAAGTGGTGAAGGAGCCTACGAGCAGTACTTC. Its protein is CASIQSGEGAYEQYF.

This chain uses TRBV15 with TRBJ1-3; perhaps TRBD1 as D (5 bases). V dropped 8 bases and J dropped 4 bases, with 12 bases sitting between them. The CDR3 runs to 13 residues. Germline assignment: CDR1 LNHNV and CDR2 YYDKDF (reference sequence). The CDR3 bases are TGTGCCACCGGCTCAGGGTTCGGAAACACCATATATTTT. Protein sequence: CATGSGFGNTIYF.

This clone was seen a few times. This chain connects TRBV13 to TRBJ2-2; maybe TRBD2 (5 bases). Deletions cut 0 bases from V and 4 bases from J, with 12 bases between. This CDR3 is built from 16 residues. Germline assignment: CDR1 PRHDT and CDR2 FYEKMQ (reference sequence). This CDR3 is CASSLGPPGITGELFF. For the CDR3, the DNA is TGTGCCAGCAGCTTAGGTCCCCCGGGGATCACCGGGGAGCTGTTTTTT.

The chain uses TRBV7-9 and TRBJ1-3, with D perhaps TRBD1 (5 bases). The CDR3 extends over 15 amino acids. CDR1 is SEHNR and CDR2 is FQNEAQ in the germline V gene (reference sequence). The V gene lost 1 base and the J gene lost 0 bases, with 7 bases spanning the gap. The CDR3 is CASSLVRDSGNTIYF. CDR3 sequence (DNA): TGTGCCAGCAGCTTAGTCAGGGACTCTGGAAACACCATATATTTT.

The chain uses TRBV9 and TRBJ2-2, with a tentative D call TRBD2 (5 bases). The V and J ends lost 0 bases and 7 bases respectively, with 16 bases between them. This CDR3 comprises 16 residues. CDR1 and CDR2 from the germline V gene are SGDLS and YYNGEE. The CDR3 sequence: CASSVELEALHGELFF. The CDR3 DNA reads TGTGCCAGCAGCGTAGAACTAGAAGCCCTACACGGGGAGCTGTTTTTT.

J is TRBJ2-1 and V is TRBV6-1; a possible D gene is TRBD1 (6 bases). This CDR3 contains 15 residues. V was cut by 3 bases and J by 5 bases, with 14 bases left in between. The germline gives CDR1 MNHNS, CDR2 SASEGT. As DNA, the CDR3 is TGTGCCAGCAGTGACTTATCTAACAGGGACAATGAGCAGTTCTTC. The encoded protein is CASSDLSNRDNEQFF.

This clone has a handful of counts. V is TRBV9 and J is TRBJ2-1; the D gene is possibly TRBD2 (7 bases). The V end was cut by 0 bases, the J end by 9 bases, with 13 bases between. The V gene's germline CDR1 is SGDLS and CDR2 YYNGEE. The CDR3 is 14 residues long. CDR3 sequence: CASSVGGGASEQFF. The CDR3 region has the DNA TGTGCCAGCAGCGTAGGAGGGGGGGCGAGTGAGCAGTTCTTC.

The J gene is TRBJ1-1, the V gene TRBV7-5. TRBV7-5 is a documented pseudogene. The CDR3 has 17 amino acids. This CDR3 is CARSFTLDPVGDTEAFF. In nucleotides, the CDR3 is TGTGCCAGAAGCTTTACCCTCGACCCCGTCGGGGACACTGAAGCTTTCTTT.

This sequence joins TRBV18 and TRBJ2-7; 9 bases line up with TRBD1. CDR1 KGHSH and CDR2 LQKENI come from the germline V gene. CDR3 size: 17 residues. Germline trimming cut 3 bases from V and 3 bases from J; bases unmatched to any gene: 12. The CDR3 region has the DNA TGTGCCAGCTCACCGGGACAGGGAGGCGGGGAAAACTACGAGCAGTACTTC. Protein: CASSPGQGGGENYEQYF. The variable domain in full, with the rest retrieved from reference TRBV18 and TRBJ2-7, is NAGVMQNPRHLVRRRGQEARLRCSPMKGHSHVYWYRQLPEEGLKFMVYLQKENIIDESGMPKERFSAEFPKEGPSILRIQQVVRGDSAAYFCASSPGQGGGENYEQYFGPGTRLTVT.

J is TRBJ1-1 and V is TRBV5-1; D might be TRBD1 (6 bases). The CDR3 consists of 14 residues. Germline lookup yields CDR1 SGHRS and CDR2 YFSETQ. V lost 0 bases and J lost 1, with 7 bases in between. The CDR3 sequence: CASSLGGQNTEAFF. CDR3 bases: TGCGCCAGCAGCTTGGGGGGACAGAACACTGAAGCTTTCTTT.

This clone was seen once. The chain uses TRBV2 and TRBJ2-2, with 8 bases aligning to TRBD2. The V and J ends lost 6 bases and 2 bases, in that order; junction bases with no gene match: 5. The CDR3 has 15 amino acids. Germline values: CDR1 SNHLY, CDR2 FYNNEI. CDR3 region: CASSATSGNTGELFF. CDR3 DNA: TGTGCCAGCAGCGCAACTAGCGGCAACACCGGGGAGCTGTTTTTT.

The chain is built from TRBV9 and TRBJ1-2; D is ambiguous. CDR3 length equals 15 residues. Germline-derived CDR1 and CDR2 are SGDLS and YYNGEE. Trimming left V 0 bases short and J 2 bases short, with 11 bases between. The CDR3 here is CASSVEAGFNYGYTF. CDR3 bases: TGTGCCAGCAGCGTAGAGGCGGGCTTCAACTATGGCTACACCTTC. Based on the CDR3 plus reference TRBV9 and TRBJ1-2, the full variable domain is DSGVTQTPKHLITATGQRVTLRCSPRSGDLSVYWYQQSLDQGLQFLIQYYNGEERAKGNILERFSAQQFPDLHSELNLSSLELGDSALYFCASSVEAGFNYGYTFGSGTRLTVV.

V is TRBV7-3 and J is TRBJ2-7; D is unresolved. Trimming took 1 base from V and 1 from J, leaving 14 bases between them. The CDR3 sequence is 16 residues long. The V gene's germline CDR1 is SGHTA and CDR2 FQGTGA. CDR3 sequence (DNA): TGTGCCAGCAGCTTAATGGTGGTTGGCAGTTCCTACGAGCAGTACTTC. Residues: CASSLMVVGSSYEQYF.

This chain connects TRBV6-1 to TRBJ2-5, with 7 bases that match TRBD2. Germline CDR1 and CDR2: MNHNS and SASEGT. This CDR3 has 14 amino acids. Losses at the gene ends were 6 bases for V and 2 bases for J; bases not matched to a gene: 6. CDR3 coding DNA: TGTGCCAGCAGCCCTAGCGGTCCTCAAGAGACCCAGTACTTC. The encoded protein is CASSPSGPQETQYF.

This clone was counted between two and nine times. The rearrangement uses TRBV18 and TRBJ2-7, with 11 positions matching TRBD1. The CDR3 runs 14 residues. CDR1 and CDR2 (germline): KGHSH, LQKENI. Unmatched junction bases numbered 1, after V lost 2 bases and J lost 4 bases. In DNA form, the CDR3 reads TGTGCCAGCTCACCAGGGGACAGGGGGTACGAGCAGTACTTC. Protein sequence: CASSPGDRGYEQYF.

The CDR3 bases are TGTGCCAGCAGCACAGGAGACACCGGGGAGCTGTTTTTT. It yields the protein CASSTGDTGELFF. The J gene is TRBJ2-2, the V gene TRBV9, with D possibly TRBD1 on 5 matching bases. CDR1 is SGDLS, CDR2 YYNGEE, per germline. The CDR3 covers 13 residues. Trimming cost V 4 bases and J 3 bases, with 7 bases left between them.

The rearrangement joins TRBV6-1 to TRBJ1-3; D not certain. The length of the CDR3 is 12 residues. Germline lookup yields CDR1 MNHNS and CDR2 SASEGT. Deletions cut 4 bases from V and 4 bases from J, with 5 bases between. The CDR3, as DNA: TGTGCCAGCAGTGTGGAGGGAAACACCATATATTTT. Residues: CASSVEGNTIYF.

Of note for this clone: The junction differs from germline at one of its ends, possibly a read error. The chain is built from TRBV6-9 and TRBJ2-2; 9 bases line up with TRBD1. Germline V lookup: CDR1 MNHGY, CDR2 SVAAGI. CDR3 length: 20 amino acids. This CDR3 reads CASSYGDRGINSSVHRGAVF. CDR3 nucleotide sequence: TGTGCCAGCAGTTACGGTGACAGGGGGATTAATAGTAGTGTTCACCGGGGAGCTGTTTTT.

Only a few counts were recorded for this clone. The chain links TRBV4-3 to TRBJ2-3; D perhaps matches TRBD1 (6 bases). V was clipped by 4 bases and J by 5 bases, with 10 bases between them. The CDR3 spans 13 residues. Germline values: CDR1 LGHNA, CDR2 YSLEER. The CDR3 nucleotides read TGCGCCAGCAGCCCTACAGGGAAAGATACGCAGTATTTT. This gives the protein CASSPTGKDTQYF.

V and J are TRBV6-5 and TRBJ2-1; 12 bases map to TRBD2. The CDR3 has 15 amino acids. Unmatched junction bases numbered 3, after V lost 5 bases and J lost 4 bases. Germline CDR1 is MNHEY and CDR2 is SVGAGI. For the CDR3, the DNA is TGTGCCAGCAGTATAGGACTAGCGGGGTACAATGAGCAGTTCTTC. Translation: CASSIGLAGYNEQFF.

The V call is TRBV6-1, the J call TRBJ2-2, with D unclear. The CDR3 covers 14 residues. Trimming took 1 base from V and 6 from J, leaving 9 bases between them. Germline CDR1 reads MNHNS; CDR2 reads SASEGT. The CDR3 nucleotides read TGTGCCAGCAGTGAAGTAGCCTTTTCCGGGGAGCTGTTTTTT. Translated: CASSEVAFSGELFF.

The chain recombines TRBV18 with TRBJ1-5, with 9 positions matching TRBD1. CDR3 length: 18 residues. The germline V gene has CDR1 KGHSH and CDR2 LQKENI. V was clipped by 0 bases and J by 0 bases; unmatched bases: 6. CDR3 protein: CASSPPGQGTNSNQPQHF. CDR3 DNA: TGTGCCAGCTCACCACCAGGACAGGGGACAAATAGCAATCAGCCCCAGCATTTT.

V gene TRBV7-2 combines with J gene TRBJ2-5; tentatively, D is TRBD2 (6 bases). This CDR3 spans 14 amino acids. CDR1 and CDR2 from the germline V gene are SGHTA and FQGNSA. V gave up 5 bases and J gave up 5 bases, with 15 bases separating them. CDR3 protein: CASSPPGVRETQYF. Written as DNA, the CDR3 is TGTGCCAGCAGCCCGCCGGGGGTTCGGGAGACCCAGTACTTC.

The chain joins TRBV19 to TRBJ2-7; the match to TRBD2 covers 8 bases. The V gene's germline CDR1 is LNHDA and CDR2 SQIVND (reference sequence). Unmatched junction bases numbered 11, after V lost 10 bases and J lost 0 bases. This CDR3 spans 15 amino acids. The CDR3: CATAGGHTSSYEQYF. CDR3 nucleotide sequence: TGTGCCACCGCGGGGGGCCATACGAGCTCCTACGAGCAGTACTTC.

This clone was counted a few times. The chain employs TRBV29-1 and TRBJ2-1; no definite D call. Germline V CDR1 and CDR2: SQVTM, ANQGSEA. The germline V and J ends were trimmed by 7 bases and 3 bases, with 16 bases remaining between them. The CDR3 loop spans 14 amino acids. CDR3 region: CSASESPVYNEQFF. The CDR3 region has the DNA TGCAGCGCTAGTGAGAGCCCAGTCTACAATGAGCAGTTCTTC.

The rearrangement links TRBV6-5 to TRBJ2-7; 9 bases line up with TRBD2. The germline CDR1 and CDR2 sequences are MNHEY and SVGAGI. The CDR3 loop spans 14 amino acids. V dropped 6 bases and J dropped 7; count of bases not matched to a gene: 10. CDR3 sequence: CASSPSIAGVEQYF. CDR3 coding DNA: TGTGCCAGCAGCCCCTCAATAGCGGGAGTAGAGCAGTACTTC.

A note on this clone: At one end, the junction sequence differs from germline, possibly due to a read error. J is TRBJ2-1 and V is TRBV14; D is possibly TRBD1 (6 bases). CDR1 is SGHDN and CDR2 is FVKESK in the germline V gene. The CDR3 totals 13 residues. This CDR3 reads CASSQDGQIEQFF. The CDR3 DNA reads TGTGCCAGCAGTCAAGACGGACAGATTGAGCAGTTCTTC.

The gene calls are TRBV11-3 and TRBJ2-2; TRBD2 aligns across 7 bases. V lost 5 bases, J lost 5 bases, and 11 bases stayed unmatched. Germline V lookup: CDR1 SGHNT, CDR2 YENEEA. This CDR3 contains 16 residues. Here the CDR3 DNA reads TGTGCCAGCAGCCAAGTTGGCGGGGGAGGTACCGGGGAGCTGTTTTTT. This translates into CASSQVGGGGTGELFF. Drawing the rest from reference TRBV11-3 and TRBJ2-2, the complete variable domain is EAGVVQSPRYKIIEKKQPVAFWCNPISGHNTLYWYLQNLGQGPELLIRYENEEAVDDSQLPKDRFSAERLKGVDSTLKIQPAELGDSAVYLCASSQVGGGGTGELFFGEGSRLTVL.

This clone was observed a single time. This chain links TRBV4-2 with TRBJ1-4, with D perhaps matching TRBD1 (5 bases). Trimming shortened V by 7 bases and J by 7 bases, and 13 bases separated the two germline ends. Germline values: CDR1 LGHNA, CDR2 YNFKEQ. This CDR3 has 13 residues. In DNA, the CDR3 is TGTGCCAGCACCCCGGGGGGGGGTGAAAAACTGTTTTTT. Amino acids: CASTPGGGEKLFF.

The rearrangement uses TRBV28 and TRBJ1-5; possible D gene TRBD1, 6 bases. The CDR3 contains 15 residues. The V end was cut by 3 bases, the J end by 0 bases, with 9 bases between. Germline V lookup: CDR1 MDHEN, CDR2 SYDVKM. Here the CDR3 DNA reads TGTGCCAGCAGTTTGCGGGGGCATAGCAATCAGCCCCAGCATTTT. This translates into CASSLRGHSNQPQHF.

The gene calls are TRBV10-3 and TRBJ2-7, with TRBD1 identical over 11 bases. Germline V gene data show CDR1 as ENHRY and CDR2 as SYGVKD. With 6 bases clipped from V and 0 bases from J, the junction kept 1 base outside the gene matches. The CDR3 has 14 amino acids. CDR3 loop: CAISGTGGSYEQYF. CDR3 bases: TGTGCCATCAGCGGGACAGGGGGCTCCTACGAGCAGTACTTC.

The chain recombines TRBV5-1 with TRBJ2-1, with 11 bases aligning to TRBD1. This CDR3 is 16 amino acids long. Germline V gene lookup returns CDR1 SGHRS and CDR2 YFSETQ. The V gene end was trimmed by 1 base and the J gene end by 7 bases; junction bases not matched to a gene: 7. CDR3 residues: CASSLRTGGLVNEQFF. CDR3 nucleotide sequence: TGCGCCAGCAGCTTGAGGACAGGGGGCTTGGTTAATGAGCAGTTCTTC.